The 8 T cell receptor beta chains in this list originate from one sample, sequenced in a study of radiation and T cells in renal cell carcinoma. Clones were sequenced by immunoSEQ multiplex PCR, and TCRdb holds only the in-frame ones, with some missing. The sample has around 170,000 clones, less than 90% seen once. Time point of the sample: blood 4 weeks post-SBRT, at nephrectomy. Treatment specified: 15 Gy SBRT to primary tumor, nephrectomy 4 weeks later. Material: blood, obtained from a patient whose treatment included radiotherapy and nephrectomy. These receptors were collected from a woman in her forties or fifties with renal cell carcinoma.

As DNA, the CDR3 is TGTGCCAGCAGGCTACAGGGAAGGAGCACAGATACGCAGTATTTT. It codes for CASRLQGRSTDTQYF. This chain joins TRBV6-6 and TRBJ2-3; perhaps TRBD1 as D (6 bases). V was trimmed by 6 bases and J by 0 bases, leaving 13 bases between them. Germline CDR1 reads MNHNY; CDR2 reads SVGAGI (reference sequence). The CDR3 is 15 amino acids.

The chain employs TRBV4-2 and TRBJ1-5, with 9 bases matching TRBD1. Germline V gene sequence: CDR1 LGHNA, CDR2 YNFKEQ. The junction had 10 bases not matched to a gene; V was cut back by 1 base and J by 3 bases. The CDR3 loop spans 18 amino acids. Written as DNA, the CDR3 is TGTGCCAGCAGCCAAGCCGTCCCGGGACAGGGAGCCAATCAGCCCCAGCATTTT. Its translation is CASSQAVPGQGANQPQHF.

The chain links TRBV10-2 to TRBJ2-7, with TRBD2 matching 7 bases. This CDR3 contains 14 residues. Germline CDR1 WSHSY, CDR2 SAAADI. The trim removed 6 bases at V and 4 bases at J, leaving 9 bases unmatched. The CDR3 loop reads CASRVELARYEQYF. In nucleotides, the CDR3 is TGCGCCAGCAGGGTCGAACTAGCGCGTTACGAGCAGTACTTC.

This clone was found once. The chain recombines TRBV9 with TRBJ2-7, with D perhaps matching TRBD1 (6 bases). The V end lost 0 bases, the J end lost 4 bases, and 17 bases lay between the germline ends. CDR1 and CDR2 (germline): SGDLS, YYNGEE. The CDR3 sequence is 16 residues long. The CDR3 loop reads CASSVGPLGGDYEQYF. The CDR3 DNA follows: TGTGCCAGCAGCGTAGGGCCCTTAGGGGGAGATTACGAGCAGTACTTC. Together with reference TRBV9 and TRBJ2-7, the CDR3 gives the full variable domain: DSGVTQTPKHLITATGQRVTLRCSPRSGDLSVYWYQQSLDQGLQFLIQYYNGEERAKGNILERFSAQQFPDLHSELNLSSLELGDSALYFCASSVGPLGGDYEQYFGPGTRLTVT.

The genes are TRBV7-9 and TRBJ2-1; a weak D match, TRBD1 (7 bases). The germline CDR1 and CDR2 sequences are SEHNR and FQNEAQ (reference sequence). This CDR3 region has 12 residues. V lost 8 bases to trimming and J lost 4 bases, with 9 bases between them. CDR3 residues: CASQGGYNEQFF. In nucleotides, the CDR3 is TGTGCCAGCCAGGGGGGTTACAATGAGCAGTTCTTC.

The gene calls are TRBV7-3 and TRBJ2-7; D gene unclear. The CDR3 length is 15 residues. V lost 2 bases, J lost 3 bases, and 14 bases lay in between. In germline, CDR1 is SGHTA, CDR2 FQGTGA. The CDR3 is CASSLAPGRNYEQYF. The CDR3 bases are TGTGCCAGCAGCTTAGCCCCCGGCAGGAACTACGAGCAGTACTTC. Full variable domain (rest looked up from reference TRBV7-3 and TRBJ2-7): GAGVSQTPSNKVTEKGKYVELRCDPISGHTALYWYRQSLGQGPEFLIYFQGTGAADDSGLPNDRFFAVRPEGSVSTLKIQRTERGDSAVYLCASSLAPGRNYEQYFGPGTRLTVT.

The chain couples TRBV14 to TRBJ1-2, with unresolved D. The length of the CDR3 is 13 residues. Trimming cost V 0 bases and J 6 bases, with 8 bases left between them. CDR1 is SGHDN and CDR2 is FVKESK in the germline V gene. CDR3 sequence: CASSQDMRNGYTF. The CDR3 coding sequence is TGTGCCAGCAGCCAAGATATGAGAAATGGCTACACCTTC.

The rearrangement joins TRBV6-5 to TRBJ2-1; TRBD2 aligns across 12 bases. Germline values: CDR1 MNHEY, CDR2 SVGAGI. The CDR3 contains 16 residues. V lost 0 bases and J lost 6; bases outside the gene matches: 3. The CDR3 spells CASSYSTSGGPNEQFF. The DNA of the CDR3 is TGTGCCAGCAGTTACTCAACTAGCGGGGGGCCCAATGAGCAGTTCTTC.